The clone carrying this TCR beta chain was seen many times. This sample is part of a study of metastatic and nonmetastatic thyroid tumors. Looking at the study overall: Comparative analysis of repertoires was undertaken across blood and tumor or nodule tissue obtained from malignant and benign thyroid patients.

Nobody among the patients had been given any treatment before thyroid surgery. TCRdb re-called clones from the PCR reads using MiXCR. The sample carries some 20,000 clones, roughly an eighth recorded once. Trimming took off 6 bases at V and 7 bases at J, with 21 bases between the two ends. CDR3 size: 16 residues. Germline values: CDR1 LNHDA, CDR2 SQIVND (reference sequence). V is TRBV19 and J is TRBJ1-4, with D maybe TRBD1 (5 bases). Sequenced input: blood. This sequence was found in a male donor with papillary thyroid cancer or a benign thyroid nodule (not recorded which). Some clones in this sample may be carry-over from other donors' samples. The CDR3 coding sequence is TGTGCCAGTAGCGTAATCCGGTCAGGGATTGGTGAAAAACTGTTTTTT. Its translation is CASSVIRSGIGEKLFF.